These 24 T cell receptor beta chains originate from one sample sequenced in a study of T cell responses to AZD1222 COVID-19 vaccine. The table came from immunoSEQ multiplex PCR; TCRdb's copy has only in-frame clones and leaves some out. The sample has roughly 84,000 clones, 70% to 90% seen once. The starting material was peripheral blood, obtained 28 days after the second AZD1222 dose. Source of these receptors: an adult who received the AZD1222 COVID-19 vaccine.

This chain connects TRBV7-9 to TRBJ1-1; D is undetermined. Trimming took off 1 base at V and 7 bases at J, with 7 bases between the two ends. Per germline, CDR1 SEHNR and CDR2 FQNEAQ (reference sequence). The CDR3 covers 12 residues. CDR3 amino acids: CASSLETYEAFF. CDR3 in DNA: TGTGCCAGCAGCTTAGAGACCTATGAAGCTTTCTTT.

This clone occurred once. For the CDR3, the DNA is TGTGCCAGCAGCTTAACGGTGACTAGCAGGGATACGCAGTATTTT. This translates into CASSLTVTSRDTQYF. The chain links TRBV7-3 to TRBJ2-3; 7 nucleotides line up with TRBD2. CDR1 is SGHTA, CDR2 FQGTGA, per germline. V shed 0 bases, J shed 6 bases, and the junction held 6 bases outside the gene matches. The CDR3 is 15 residues long.

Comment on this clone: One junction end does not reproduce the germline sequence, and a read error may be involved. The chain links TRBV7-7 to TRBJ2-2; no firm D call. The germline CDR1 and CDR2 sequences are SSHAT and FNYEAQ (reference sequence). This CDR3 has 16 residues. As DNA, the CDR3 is TGTGCTAGCAGCTTAAGTGGCGGCAGTAACACCGGGGAGCTGTTTTTT. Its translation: CASSLSGGSNTGELFF.

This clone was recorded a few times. The CDR3 region is CASSFTRGLGDEKLFF. The CDR3 nucleotides read TGTGCCAGCAGCTTCACCAGGGGATTGGGGGATGAAAAACTGTTTTTT. The rearrangement links TRBV5-4 to TRBJ1-4; a weak D match, TRBD1 (6 bases). The V gene lost 2 bases and the J gene lost 6 bases, with 17 bases spanning the gap. Germline assignment: CDR1 SGHNT and CDR2 YYREEE (reference sequence). The CDR3 has 16 residues.

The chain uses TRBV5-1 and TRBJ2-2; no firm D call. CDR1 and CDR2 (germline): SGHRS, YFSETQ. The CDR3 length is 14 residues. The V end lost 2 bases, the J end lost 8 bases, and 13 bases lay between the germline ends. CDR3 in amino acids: CASSFSFKGGELFF. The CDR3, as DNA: TGCGCCAGCAGCTTTTCCTTCAAAGGGGGGGAGCTGTTTTTT.

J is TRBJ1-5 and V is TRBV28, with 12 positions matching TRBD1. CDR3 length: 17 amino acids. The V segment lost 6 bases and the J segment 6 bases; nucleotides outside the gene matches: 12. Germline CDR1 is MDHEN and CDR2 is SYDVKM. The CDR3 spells CASSGTGGLVGSQPQHF. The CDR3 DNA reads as TGTGCCAGCAGCGGGACAGGGGGCTTAGTCGGAAGTCAGCCCCAGCATTTT.

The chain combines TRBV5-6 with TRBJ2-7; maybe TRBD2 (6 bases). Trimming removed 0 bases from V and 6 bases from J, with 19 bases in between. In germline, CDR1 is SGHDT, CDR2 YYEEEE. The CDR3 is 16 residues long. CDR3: CASSLASASVRGEQYF. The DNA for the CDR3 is TGTGCCAGCAGCTTGGCGTCCGCTAGCGTTAGGGGCGAGCAGTACTTC.

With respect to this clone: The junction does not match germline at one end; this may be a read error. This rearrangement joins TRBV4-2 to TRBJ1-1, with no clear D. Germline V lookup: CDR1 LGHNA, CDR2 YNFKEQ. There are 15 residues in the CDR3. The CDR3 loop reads CASSEETTMNTEAFF. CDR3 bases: TGTGCCAGCAGCGAAGAGACGACAATGAACACTGAAGCTTTCTTT.

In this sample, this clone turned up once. CDR3 protein: CASSQEAGQGGNGYTF. The CDR3 bases are TGCGCCAGCAGCCAAGAGGCAGGGCAGGGAGGAAATGGCTACACCTTC. The chain has TRBV4-3 and TRBJ1-2, with D perhaps TRBD1 (5 bases). The CDR3 consists of 16 residues. Trimming left V 0 bases short and J 6 bases short, with 17 bases between. Germline V gene lookup returns CDR1 LGHNA and CDR2 YSLEER.

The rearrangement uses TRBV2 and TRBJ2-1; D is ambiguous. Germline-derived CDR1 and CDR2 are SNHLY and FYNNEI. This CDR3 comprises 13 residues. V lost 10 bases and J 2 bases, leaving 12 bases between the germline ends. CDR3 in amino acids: CATSWATYNEQFF. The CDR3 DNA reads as TGTGCCACCTCCTGGGCGACCTACAATGAGCAGTTCTTC.

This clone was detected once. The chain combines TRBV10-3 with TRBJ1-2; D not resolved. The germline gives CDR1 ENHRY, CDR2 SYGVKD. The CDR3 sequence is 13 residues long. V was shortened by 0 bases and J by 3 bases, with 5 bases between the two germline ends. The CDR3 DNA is TGTGCCATCAGTGAGTCAACGGACTATGGCTACACCTTC. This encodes CAISESTDYGYTF.

The CDR3: CATPGGVGRDVNEQFF. The CDR3 nucleotides read TGTGCCACTCCCGGCGGAGTGGGGCGGGACGTCAATGAGCAGTTCTTC. The V gene is TRBV5-4, the J gene TRBJ2-1; D possibly corresponds to TRBD2 (6 bases). The CDR3 is 16 amino acids. Trimming shortened V by 9 bases and J by 6 bases, and 25 bases separated the two germline ends. CDR1 and CDR2 (germline): SGHNT, YYREEE (reference sequence).

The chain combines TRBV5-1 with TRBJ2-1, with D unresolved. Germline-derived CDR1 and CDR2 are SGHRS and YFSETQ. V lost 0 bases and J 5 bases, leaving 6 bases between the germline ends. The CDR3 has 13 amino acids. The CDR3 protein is CASSLVTNNEQFF. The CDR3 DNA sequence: TGCGCCAGCAGCTTGGTCACCAACAATGAGCAGTTCTTC.

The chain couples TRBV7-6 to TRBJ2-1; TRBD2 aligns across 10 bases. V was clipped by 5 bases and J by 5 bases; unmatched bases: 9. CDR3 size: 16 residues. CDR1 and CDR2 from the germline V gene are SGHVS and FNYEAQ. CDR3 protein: CASSLQERGGDNEQFF. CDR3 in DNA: TGTGCCAGCAGCCTCCAAGAGCGGGGGGGCGACAATGAGCAGTTCTTC.

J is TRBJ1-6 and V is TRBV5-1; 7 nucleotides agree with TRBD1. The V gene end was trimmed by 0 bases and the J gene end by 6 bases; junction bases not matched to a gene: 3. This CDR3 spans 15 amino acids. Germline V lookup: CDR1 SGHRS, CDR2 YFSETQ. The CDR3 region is CASSLAGQVNSPLHF. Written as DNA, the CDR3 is TGCGCCAGCAGCTTGGCCGGACAGGTTAATTCACCCCTCCACTTT.

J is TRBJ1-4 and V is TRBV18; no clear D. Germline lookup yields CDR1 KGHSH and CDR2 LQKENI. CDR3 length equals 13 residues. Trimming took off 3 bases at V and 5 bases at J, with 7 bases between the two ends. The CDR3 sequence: CASSPGVNEKLFF. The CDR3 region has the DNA TGTGCCAGCTCACCCGGGGTGAATGAAAAACTGTTTTTT.

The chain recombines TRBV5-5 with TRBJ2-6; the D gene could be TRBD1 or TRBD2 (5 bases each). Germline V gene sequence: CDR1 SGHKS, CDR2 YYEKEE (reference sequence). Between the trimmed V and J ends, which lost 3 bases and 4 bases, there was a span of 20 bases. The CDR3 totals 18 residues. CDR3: CASSSRDPSLSGANVLTF. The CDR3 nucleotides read TGTGCCAGCAGCTCCCGGGACCCATCCCTGTCAGGGGCCAACGTCCTGACTTTC.

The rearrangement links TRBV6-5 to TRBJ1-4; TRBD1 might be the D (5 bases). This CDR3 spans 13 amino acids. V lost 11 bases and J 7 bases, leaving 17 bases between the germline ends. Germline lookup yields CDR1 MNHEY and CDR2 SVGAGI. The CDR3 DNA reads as TGTGCCGTTCTCTCAGGGATGCTTGAAAAACTGTTTTTT. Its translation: CAVLSGMLEKLFF.

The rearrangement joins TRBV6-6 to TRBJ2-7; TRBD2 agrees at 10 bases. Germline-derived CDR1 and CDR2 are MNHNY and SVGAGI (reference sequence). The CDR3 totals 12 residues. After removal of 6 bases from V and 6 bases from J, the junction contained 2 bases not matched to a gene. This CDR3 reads CASRRLAGEQYF. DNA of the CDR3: TGTGCCAGCAGAAGACTAGCGGGCGAGCAGTACTTC.

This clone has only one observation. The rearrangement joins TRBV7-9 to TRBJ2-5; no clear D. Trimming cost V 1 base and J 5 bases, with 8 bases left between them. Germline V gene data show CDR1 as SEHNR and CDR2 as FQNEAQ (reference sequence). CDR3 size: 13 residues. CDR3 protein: CASSLDGRETQYF. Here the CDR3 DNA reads TGTGCCAGCAGCTTAGACGGCCGGGAGACCCAGTACTTC.

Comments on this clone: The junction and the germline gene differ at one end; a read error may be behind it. CDR3 DNA: TGTGCCAGCAACTTAGGGGACAGGGGACCGACAAGTAATGAAAAACTGTTTTTT. This encodes CASNLGDRGPTSNEKLFF. The V and J genes are TRBV11-3 and TRBJ1-4; 10 nucleotides agree with TRBD1. The germline gives CDR1 SGHNT, CDR2 YENEEA. The length of the CDR3 is 18 residues.

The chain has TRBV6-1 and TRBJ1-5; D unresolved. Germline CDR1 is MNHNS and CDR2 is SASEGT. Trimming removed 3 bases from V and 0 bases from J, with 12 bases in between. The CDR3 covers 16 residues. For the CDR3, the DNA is TGTGCCAGCAGTGAGGGAAGGGCGACTAGCAATCAGCCCCAGCATTTT. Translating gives CASSEGRATSNQPQHF.

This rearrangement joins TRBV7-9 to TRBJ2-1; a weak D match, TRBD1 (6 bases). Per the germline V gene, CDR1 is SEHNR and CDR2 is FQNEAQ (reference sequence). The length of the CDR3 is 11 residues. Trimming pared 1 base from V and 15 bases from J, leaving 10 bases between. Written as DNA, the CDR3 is TGTGCCAGCAGCTTAGGGGGGCAACGGTTCTTC. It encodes CASSLGGQRFF.

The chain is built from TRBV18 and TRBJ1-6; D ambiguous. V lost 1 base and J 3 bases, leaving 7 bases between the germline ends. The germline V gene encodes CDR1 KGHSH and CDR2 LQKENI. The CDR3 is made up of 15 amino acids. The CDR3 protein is CASSPLAGYNSPLHF. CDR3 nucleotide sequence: TGTGCCAGCTCACCACTAGCTGGCTATAATTCACCCCTCCACTTT.